The 22 T cell receptor beta chains below come from one sample, sequenced in a study of beta chain features in type 1 diabetes (dated by TCRdb to 2017 to 2018). Broad study findings and their caveats: Type 1 diabetes patients showed a moderate but significant shortening of TCRB CDR3 length in all four CD4+ subsets.

Receptor libraries were prepared by the immunoSEQ multiplex PCR assay. The High Capacity cDNA Reverse Transcription Kit was used to reverse transcribe all of the isolated RNA, meaning that expressed TCRB transcripts were what got sequenced. Held by TCRdb, this immuneACCESS table contains in-frame sequences only and omits some clones. Under half of the omission traces to an unresolved V gene where checked; the cause of the rest is unknown. A total of 120,000 or so clones appear in this sample, roughly 17% of them only once. Roughly 2.5% of the sample lies in the top ten. Their cognate antigens are unknown. Sample: central memory CD4+ T cells from blood. Source of these receptors: a young man with type 1 diabetes.

To note about this clone: A far larger clone is off by one base, so a read error is likely. The chain employs TRBV5-6 and TRBJ2-1; the D is unclear. Between the trimmed V and J ends, which lost 1 base and 4 bases, there was a span of 0 bases. The germline V gene has CDR1 SGHDT and CDR2 YYEEEE. This CDR3 has 11 amino acids. The DNA for the CDR3 is TGTGCCAGCAGCTTGTACAATGAGCAGTTCTTC. It codes for CASSLYNEQFF.

The chain carries TRBV6-6 and TRBJ2-3; 12 nucleotides align to TRBD2. The CDR3 spans 16 residues. Losses at the gene ends were 5 bases for V and 0 bases for J; bases not matched to a gene: 3. CDR1 is MNHNY and CDR2 is SVGAGI in the germline V gene (reference sequence). The CDR3 loop is CASSIGLAGSTDTQYF. CDR3 DNA sequence: TGTGCCAGCAGTATTGGACTAGCGGGAAGCACAGATACGCAGTATTTT.

In this sample, this clone turned up a few times. DNA of the CDR3: TGCAGCGCCTCGACCGGGACAGGATACGAGCAGTACTTC. This codes for CSASTGTGYEQYF. The chain couples TRBV29-1 to TRBJ2-7; 8 bases are shared with TRBD1. CDR3 length equals 13 residues. V shed 7 bases and J 4 bases; nucleotides not matched to a gene: 9. The V gene's germline CDR1 is SQVTM and CDR2 ANQGSEA.

This clone was picked up a small number of times. CDR3 nucleotides: TGTGCCAGCCAGAACGGGCTGTATGGCTACACCTTC. Its translation: CASQNGLYGYTF. The J gene is TRBJ1-2, the V gene TRBV2; D unclear. Looked up from germline, CDR1 is SNHLY and CDR2 is FYNNEI. The length of the CDR3 is 12 residues. V lost 8 bases, J lost 5 bases, and 12 bases lay in between.

Relative to its sample, this clone is medium-sized. The rearrangement links TRBV7-9 to TRBJ2-7; TRBD1 agrees at 8 bases. The CDR3 totals 15 residues. From germline, CDR1 is SEHNR and CDR2 FQNEAQ (reference sequence). V gave up 1 base and J gave up 5 bases; unmatched junction bases: 7. The CDR3 nucleotides are TGTGCCAGCAGCTTAGGGCCAGGGGGCGGAGACGAGCAGTACTTC. Translation gives CASSLGPGGGDEQYF.

The V and J genes are TRBV4-2 and TRBJ1-4; D gene uncertain. The CDR3 loop spans 19 amino acids. CDR1 and CDR2 from the germline V gene are LGHNA and YNFKEQ. Trimming took 0 bases from V and 0 from J, leaving 17 bases between them. Here the CDR3 reads CASSQDYKAGEATNEKLFF. The CDR3 coding sequence is TGTGCCAGCAGCCAAGATTACAAAGCAGGAGAAGCAACTAATGAAAAACTGTTTTTT.

This clone appeared a few times. Other DNA sequences within the sample encode an identical CDR3. V and J are TRBV18 and TRBJ2-5; D call uncertain. Between the trimmed V and J ends, which lost 3 bases and 2 bases, there was a span of 7 bases. CDR1 and CDR2 (germline): KGHSH, LQKENI. This CDR3 spans 13 amino acids. The chain's CDR3 is CASSPRTQETQYF. CDR3 bases: TGTGCCAGCTCACCGAGAACTCAAGAGACCCAGTACTTC.

A few counts support this clone. The genes are TRBV18 and TRBJ2-3; D is perhaps TRBD1 (5 bases). V dropped 10 bases and J dropped 2 bases, with 19 bases sitting between them. CDR1 is KGHSH, CDR2 LQKENI, per germline. This CDR3 has 15 residues. CDR3 sequence: CAMPTVNRDTDTQYF. The CDR3 DNA sequence: TGTGCCATGCCGACAGTAAACAGAGACACAGATACGCAGTATTTT.

J is TRBJ2-7 and V is TRBV30, with a weak D call TRBD1 (5 bases). Per germline, CDR1 GTSNPN and CDR2 SVGIG (reference sequence). Trimming took 1 base from V and 2 from J, leaving 9 bases between them. The CDR3 covers 13 residues. The chain's CDR3 is CAWSGGRTYEQYF. CDR3 DNA sequence: TGTGCCTGGAGTGGGGGCCGGACCTACGAGCAGTACTTC.

The table lists this clone with a few counts. This chain joins TRBV18 and TRBJ2-1; D may be TRBD1 or TRBD2 (7 bases each). Trimming stripped 4 bases from V and 6 bases from J, with 19 bases between. In germline, CDR1 is KGHSH, CDR2 LQKENI. The CDR3 has 16 residues. The CDR3 bases are TGTGCCAGCTCACTACTGGGAGGGGGCTCAGGCAATGAGCAGTTCTTC. It is translated as CASSLLGGGSGNEQFF.

In its sample, this clone was seen a few times. The V gene is TRBV30, the J gene TRBJ2-3; 7 positions agree with TRBD2. Germline lookup yields CDR1 GTSNPN and CDR2 SVGIG (reference sequence). Unmatched junction bases numbered 8, after V lost 2 bases and J lost 0 bases. This CDR3 comprises 16 residues. CDR3 bases: TGTGCCTGGAGTACCGAACTAGCGCGAAGCACAGATACGCAGTATTTT. Protein product: CAWSTELARSTDTQYF.

This clone was seen at least ten times. The V and J genes are TRBV10-3 and TRBJ1-1; D gene ambiguous. V was clipped by 2 bases and J by 5 bases, with 12 bases between them. From germline, CDR1 is ENHRY and CDR2 SYGVKD. The CDR3 runs 14 residues. The CDR3 coding sequence is TGTGCCATCAGTGAGCCCGCGAAGGAGACTGAAGCTTTCTTT. The encoded protein is CAISEPAKETEAFF.

This clone was detected only a few times. The chain combines TRBV5-1 with TRBJ2-3, with no clear D. The V gene's germline CDR1 is SGHRS and CDR2 YFSETQ. Trimming cost V 2 bases and J 1 base, with 8 bases left between them. The CDR3 is made up of 14 amino acids. The DNA for the CDR3 is TGCGCCAGCAGCTTTCAGCTGGGCACAGATACGCAGTATTTT. This gives the protein CASSFQLGTDTQYF.

This clone occurred a few times. The V and J genes are TRBV11-3 and TRBJ2-1, with TRBD2 matching 16 bases. CDR3 length equals 18 residues. Per the germline V gene, CDR1 is SGHNT and CDR2 is YENEEA. Trimming at V came to 5 bases and at J to 6 bases, leaving 10 bases not matched to a gene. The CDR3, as DNA: TGTGCCAGCAGCCCAGGGGGGACTAGCGGGAGGGCACGCAATGAGCAGTTCTTC. Translation gives CASSPGGTSGRARNEQFF.

The chain has TRBV7-9 and TRBJ2-7; 8 bases line up with TRBD2. The V gene end was trimmed by 5 bases and the J gene end by 2 bases; junction bases not matched to a gene: 5. The CDR3 spans 14 residues. The germline gives CDR1 SEHNR, CDR2 FQNEAQ (reference sequence). CDR3 loop: CASSKSGSTYEQYF. CDR3 in DNA: TGTGCCAGCAGCAAAAGCGGGAGTACCTACGAGCAGTACTTC.

This clone was seen repeatedly, ten times or more. The chain recombines TRBV5-1 with TRBJ2-5; D unresolved. The CDR3 contains 14 residues. From germline, CDR1 is SGHRS and CDR2 YFSETQ. The ends were cut back, 1 base at V and 2 bases at J, with 9 bases in the middle. The CDR3 region is CASSLFSLQETQYF. CDR3 DNA: TGCGCCAGCAGCTTGTTCAGCCTACAAGAGACCCAGTACTTC. The variable domain in full, completed from reference TRBV5-1 and TRBJ2-5, reads KAGVTQTPRYLIKTRGQQVTLSCSPISGHRSVSWYQQTPGQGLQFLFEYFSETQRNKGNFPGRFSGRQFSNSRSEMNVSTLELGDSALYLCASSLFSLQETQYFGPGTRLLVL.

The table lists this clone with many counts. The J gene is TRBJ1-1, the V gene TRBV18; D not certain. Germline V gives CDR1 KGHSH, CDR2 LQKENI. The CDR3 runs to 13 residues. The V end was cut by 2 bases, the J end by 0 bases, with 4 bases between. CDR3 sequence: CASSPEVNTEAFF. The CDR3 DNA reads TGTGCCAGCTCACCAGAAGTGAACACTGAAGCTTTCTTT.

The CDR3 loop reads CASSRGGTSGAVGEQYF. The CDR3 region has the DNA TGTGCCAGCAGCAGGGGAGGAACTAGCGGGGCGGTCGGGGAGCAGTACTTC. This chain joins TRBV5-4 and TRBJ2-7, with TRBD2 matching 10 bases. V lost 4 bases to trimming and J lost 7 bases; unmatched junction nucleotides: 17. The CDR3 has 17 amino acids. Germline V gives CDR1 SGHNT, CDR2 YYREEE (reference sequence). The whole variable domain, filled in from reference TRBV5-4 and TRBJ2-7, reads ETGVTQSPTHLIKTRGQQVTLRCSSQSGHNTVSWYQQALGQGPQFIFQYYREEENGRGNFPPRFSGLQFPNYSSELNVNALELDDSALYLCASSRGGTSGAVGEQYFGPGTRLTVT.

This clone was detected only a few times. The gene calls are TRBV6-5 and TRBJ2-1; D gene ambiguous. The CDR3 runs 16 residues. Germline CDR1 and CDR2: MNHEY and SVGAGI. Trimming took off 2 bases at V and 0 bases at J, with 11 bases between the two ends. CDR3: CASSYGSASSYNEQFF. Written as DNA, the CDR3 is TGTGCCAGCAGTTACGGGTCAGCCAGCTCCTACAATGAGCAGTTCTTC.

This clone was counted a few times. The chain combines TRBV29-1 with TRBJ2-7; D tentatively reads TRBD1 or TRBD2 (5 bases each). V lost 4 bases and J 5 bases, leaving 12 bases between the germline ends. CDR1 is SQVTM, CDR2 ANQGSEA, per germline. This CDR3 is 12 amino acids long. CDR3 protein: CSVVGVGDEQYF. The CDR3 DNA sequence: TGCAGCGTTGTGGGGGTGGGCGACGAGCAGTACTTC.

The CDR3 loop is CAWSVLSTGSGYTF. The CDR3 DNA follows: TGTGCCTGGAGTGTACTGAGTACAGGGAGTGGCTACACCTTC. This chain joins TRBV30 and TRBJ1-2; TRBD1 might be the D (6 bases). The CDR3 covers 14 residues. CDR1 is GTSNPN and CDR2 is SVGIG in the germline V gene (reference sequence). V was shortened by 0 bases and J by 7 bases, with 15 bases between the two germline ends.

The genes are TRBV10-3 and TRBJ1-5; D gene uncertain. This CDR3 comprises 16 residues. The germline V gene has CDR1 ENHRY and CDR2 SYGVKD. V was pared by 0 bases and J by 4 bases, with 13 bases between. CDR3 amino acids: CAISESFSSRNQPQHF. In DNA form, the CDR3 reads TGTGCCATCAGTGAGTCGTTTTCTTCCAGAAATCAGCCCCAGCATTTT.